The 4 T cell receptor beta chains below come from one sample, sequenced in a study of T-cell reconstitution after alpha-beta-depleted transplantation in children. Preparation of the TCRbeta library used unique molecular identifiers. From the PCR reads, TCRdb called clonotypes with MiXCR, one entry per CDR3 protein. The table includes hundreds of thousands of distinct CDR3 sequences, approximately 12% detected once. The specimen was PBMCs, mostly from graft donor cells, collected 360 days after TCRalphabeta/CD19-depleted stem cell transplant. The receptors were gathered from a male patient aged 10-17 years who had a stem cell transplant for acute myeloid leukemia, so the T cells may come from the graft donor.

This clonotype was seen at least ten times. This rearrangement joins TRBV6-2 or TRBV6-3 to TRBJ2-3, with 9 bases fitting TRBD2. V lost 6 bases, J lost 6 bases, and 10 bases stayed unmatched. This CDR3 comprises 15 residues. CDR1 MNHEY and CDR2 SVGEGT come from the germline V gene. The CDR3 loop reads CASREAGGSQDTQYF. CDR3 DNA: TGTGCCAGCAGGGAGGCGGGAGGGTCACAGGATACGCAGTATTTT.

This clonotype has only a few counts. V and J are TRBV12-3 or TRBV12-4 and TRBJ2-3; 9 positions agree with TRBD2. The length of the CDR3 is 16 residues. The J segment lost 3 bases and the V segment lost 5 bases, leaving 9 bases of the junction unmatched. The CDR3 here is CASSPRGLAGTDTQYF. As DNA, the CDR3 is TGTGCCAGCAGTCCCCGGGGACTAGCAGGGACAGATACGCAGTATTTT.

This clonotype was detected many times. Mismatch with germline at one junction end may stem from a read error. The chain employs TRBV7-7 and TRBJ2-1; 7 positions agree with TRBD2. This CDR3 is built from 14 residues. The germline V gene has CDR1 SSHAT and CDR2 FNYEAQ (reference sequence). CDR3 in amino acids: CASSPSGVRNEQFF. CDR3 in DNA: TGTGCTAGCAGCCCGAGCGGGGTTAGGAATGAGCAGTTCTTC.

This clonotype was found a few times. The chain links TRBV9 to TRBJ2-3; TRBD2 agrees at 7 bases. The CDR3 is 15 residues long. V trimming: 3 bases; J trimming: 4 bases; junction bases outside the gene matches: 8. CDR1 is SGDLS, CDR2 YYNGEE, per germline. The CDR3 DNA reads TGTGCCAGCAGCGCGGTGACTAGCCGGCCAGATACGCAGTATTTT. It translates to CASSAVTSRPDTQYF.